A selection of T cell receptor beta chains follows, all from one sample in a study of blood T cell repertoires in COVID-19. The assay was immunoSEQ multiplex PCR, and TCRdb's table has in-frame clones only and misses some. Found here are about 200,000 clones, 75% to 85% of them singletons; the top ten hold about 8.9%. Material: peripheral blood. The receptor set was obtained from a man in his fifties with active or convalescent COVID-19. Each CDR3 is given with its conserved first and last residue. The D gene is left open where the match is weak. Clone sizes are given selectively: once, few, many, or a class where the clone is expanded.

d_call | j_call | v_call | clone_size | cdr3_aa | cdr3_nt
. | TRBJ2-1 | TRBV5-8 | . | CASRRDLAGYNEQFF | TGTGCCAGCAGACGTGATTTGGCAGGCTACAATGAGCAGTTCTTC
. | TRBJ1-1 | TRBV7-8 | . | CASSSQGTVSEAFF | TGTGCCAGCAGCTCACAGGGAACGGTTTCTGAAGCTTTCTTT
TRBD2 | TRBJ2-7 | TRBV6-2/TRBV6-3 | . | CASSYALAGADEQYF | TGTGCCAGCAGTTACGCCCTAGCGGGAGCAGACGAGCAGTACTTC
. | TRBJ2-1 | TRBV7-9 | few | CASTTYNEQFF | TGTGCCAGCACCACGTACAATGAGCAGTTCTTC
TRBD1 | TRBJ1-6 | TRBV6-5 | . | CASSPGQGDSPLHF | TGTGCCAGCAGTCCGGGACAGGGTGATTCACCCCTCCACTTT
. | TRBJ1-2 | TRBV11-2 | . | CASSFAQGQNYGYTF | TGTGCCAGCAGCTTTGCCCAGGGGCAGAACTATGGCTACACCTTC
. | TRBJ1-5 | TRBV28 | . | CASSFFGQGNQPQHF | .
. | TRBJ1-2 | TRBV5-5 | once | CASSLWDEGGYTF | TGTGCCAGCAGCTTGTGGGATGAGGGCGGCTACACCTTC
. | TRBJ2-3 | TRBV6-1 | once | CASSVWETSTDTQYF | TGTGCCAGCAGTGTTTGGGAGACTAGCACAGATACGCAGTATTTT
. | TRBJ2-5 | TRBV20-1 | . | CSAIYQETQYF | TGCAGTGCTATCTACCAAGAGACCCAGTACTTC
TRBD1 | TRBJ1-2 | TRBV18 | . | CASSPNQQGNYGYTF | TGTGCCAGCTCACCAAATCAACAGGGGAACTATGGCTACACCTTC
TRBD1 | TRBJ2-2 | TRBV2 | . | CASRQGAGELFF | TGTGCCAGCAGACAGGGGGCCGGGGAGCTGTTTTTT
TRBD2 | TRBJ2-3 | TRBV4-1 | . | CASSRDATSGSGPDTQYF | TGCGCCAGCAGCCGCGATGCGACTAGCGGGAGTGGGCCAGATACGCAGTATTTT
. | TRBJ1-6 | TRBV7-9 | . | CASSLDSFWSPLHF | TGTGCCAGCAGCCTTGACAGTTTTTGGTCACCCCTCCACTTT